This record looks at one TCR beta chain sequence and its context. This clone was detected only once. It has no known antigen specificity. Base-call qualities are not available, and no considerably larger clone is one nucleotide away. The source of the sample is a study of CD8+ T cells in alopecia areata (dated by TCRdb to 2016 to 2018). Looking at the study overall: The treated patients took part in an open-label pilot trial in which moderate-to-severe alopecia areata was treated with oral tofacitinib at 5 to 10 mg twice daily. Scalp clonality was compared across normal scalp (n=4), patchy alopecia areata scalp (n=8), and alopecia totalis/universalis scalp (n=8). Patients on tofacitinib were biopsied at baseline and after 4 and 24 weeks of treatment, and several of the patients also had a later scalp biopsy. Tofacitinib was given for 6 to 18 months, followed by 6 months of follow-up off drug to assess delayed response and recurrence. Disease severity in treated patients was measured with the SALT score, which quantifies the percentage of affected scalp surface area. RNA was obtained with the PAXgene miRNA kit for fixed scalp, the miRNeasy kit for PBMCs, and the RNeasy kit for mouse skin. Amplification of TCRbeta CDR3 regions was done by immunoSEQ multiplex PCR using 35 Vbeta forward primers and 13 Jbeta reverse primers. High-throughput TCRbeta sequencing was used to examine T cell clonal expansion in alopecia areata in both the C3H/HeJ mouse model and human patients. On the human side, TCRbeta sequencing was run on scalp tissue and on sorted CD4+ and CD8+ peripheral blood T cells from healthy controls and from alopecia areata patients with either patchy or totalis/universalis disease.

Results the study describes overall, beyond this receptor: Compared with normal scalp, lesional scalp, particularly in alopecia totalis/universalis, had higher clonality and more expanded CD8+ clones, which suggests antigenic drive. Because the treated cohort was small and included a single nonresponder, larger studies are needed to assess links between baseline CD8+ expansion and response. Many expanded lesional clones were found to persist in scalp and blood during tofacitinib treatment, and relapse after treatment cessation may be partly explained by this persistence. Tofacitinib significantly lowered scalp clonality and the number of expanded CD8+ clones among the top 100 scalp clones. Shared TCR sequences between patients were less evident than in mice, which may be partly attributable to HLA diversity in the patient population. Unlike mouse skin, where gammadelta T cells dominate, normal human skin contains resident alphabeta T cells that get sequenced too, which complicates analysis of the scalp TCR repertoire.

Explained via the paper, the time point label denotes: roughly 24 weeks on oral tofacitinib. The sample's treatment or condition label is to be understood as: oral pan-JAK inhibitor, 5-10 mg twice daily. Lesional scalp punch biopsies and peripheral blood were collected from alopecia areata patients. After PBMCs were isolated by density centrifugation and stained for CD3, CD4 and CD8, a FACSAria was used to sort CD4+ and CD8+ T cells. V drops 1 base and J drops 5 bases, leaving 11 bases in between. The germline V gene (reference sequence) supplies CDR1 GTSNPN and CDR2 SVGIG. The CDR3 runs 13 amino acids, cysteine and phenylalanine included. Only the CDR3 region is kept as DNA, spanning 39 bases read in frame from base 1. The receptor library was made with the immunoSEQ multiplex PCR assay. For TCR sequencing, RNA was extracted from every sample and reverse transcribed into cDNA to serve as template. First-strand cDNA was synthesized using SuperScript III with a 2:1 mix of oligo-dT and random hexamers. A synthetic immune receptor repertoire was used to assess amplification bias, and residual bias was removed computationally. In the original analysis: Raw reads were preprocessed for error removal, and CDR3 was defined according to IMGT conventions as running from the conserved cysteine to phenylalanine. Clonality was calculated as 1 minus Shannon entropy normalized by log2 of the number of productive unique TCRs. CD4 or CD8 identity of scalp clones was inferred by cross-referencing scalp TCRbeta sequences with sorted blood CD4 and CD8 repertoires. In its TCRdb copy, this immuneACCESS table keeps in-frame sequences only and misses some clones. Where compared with another copy, unresolved V genes explain less than half of these, and the others have no known cause. For V, J and clone size, that table is used; D and trimming come from the DNA. The sample records over 150,000 clones, around three fifths of which are singletons. The top ten hold 13% to 15% of the sample.

The material sequenced was CD4+ T cells sorted from blood, taken at week 24, from a patient treated with tofacitinib. The V gene is TRBV30 and the J gene is TRBJ1-1; TRBD1 might be the D gene, on 5 matching bases. This sequence originates from a human donor with alopecia areata. The CDR3 loop reads CAWSAGDGTEAFF. In nucleotides, the sequence is TGTGCCTGGAGTGCCGGGGACGGGACTGAAGCTTTCTTT.